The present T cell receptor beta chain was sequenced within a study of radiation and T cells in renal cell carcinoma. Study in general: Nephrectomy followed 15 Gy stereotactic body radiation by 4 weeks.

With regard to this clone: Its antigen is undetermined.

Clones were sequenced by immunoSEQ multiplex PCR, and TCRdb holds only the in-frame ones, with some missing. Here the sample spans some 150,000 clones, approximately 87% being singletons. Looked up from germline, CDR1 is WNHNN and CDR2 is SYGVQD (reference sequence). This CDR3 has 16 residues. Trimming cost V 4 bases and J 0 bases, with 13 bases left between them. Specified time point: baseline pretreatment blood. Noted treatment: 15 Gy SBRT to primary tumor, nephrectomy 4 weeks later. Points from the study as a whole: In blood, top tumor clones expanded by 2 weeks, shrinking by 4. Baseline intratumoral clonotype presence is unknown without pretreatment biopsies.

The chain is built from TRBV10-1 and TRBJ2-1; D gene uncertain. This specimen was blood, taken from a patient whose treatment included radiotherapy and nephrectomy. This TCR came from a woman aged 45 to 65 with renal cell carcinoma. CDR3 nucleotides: TGCGCCAGCAGTGGGGGTAGCACAAGCTCCTACAATGAGCAGTTCTTC. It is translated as CASSGGSTSSYNEQFF.